This T cell receptor (beta chain) comes out of a study of vaccination and CD4 T cells after COVID-19. As to treatment: approximately nine-day PBMC culture with coronavirus spike peptide pools or control peptides (ViraFEST assay). By its share, this clonotype is medium-sized. What it binds is not known. The germline CDR1 and CDR2 sequences are LNHDA and SQIVND (reference sequence). V shed 6 bases, J shed 4 bases, and the junction held 4 bases outside the gene matches. The CDR3 contains 14 residues. The Oncomine TCR Beta short-read assay sequenced DNA from cultured CD4+ T cells. TCRdb fed the PCR reads into MiXCR, producing one record per CDR3 protein. The sample holds about 3,900 distinct CDR3 sequences, 15% to 20% seen once.

Sequencing was done on a sample of CD4+ T cells from blood, cultured in vitro. The TCR originated in a human donor who had recovered from COVID-19. The J gene is TRBJ2-1, the V gene TRBV19; the match to TRBD1 covers 9 bases. The DNA of the CDR3 is TGTGCCAGTAGCCTACAGGGGGCGTACAATGAGCAGTTCTTC. It specifies CASSLQGAYNEQFF.